The rows below give T cell receptor beta chains drawn from one sample of a study of cytomegalovirus exposure and HLA in healthy donors. The assay was immunoSEQ multiplex PCR, and TCRdb's table has in-frame clones only and misses some. The sample holds around 120,000 clones, 60% to 85% seen once. The specimen was PBMCs. The receptors come from a woman in her thirties or forties in good health and CMV-seropositive. Each CDR3 is given with its conserved first and last residue. D genes are given only for firm matches. A row's size may be missing; if present it is once, few, many or a size class.

TRBJ2-1 | TRBD1 | . | TRBV5-1 | TGCGCCAGCAGCTCGGGGACAGGGGGCAATGAGCAGTTCTTC | CASSSGTGGNEQFF
TRBJ1-4 | TRBD1 | . | TRBV13 | TGTGCCAGCAGCCAAAGGGGGACAGGGACTGAAAAACTGTTTTTT | CASSQRGTGTEKLFF
TRBJ2-7 | TRBD2 | . | TRBV5-4 | TGTGCCAGCAGCACATCACTAGCGGAGCCCTACGAGCAGTACTTC | CASSTSLAEPYEQYF
TRBJ2-5 | . | . | TRBV5-4 | TGTGCCAGCAGCATCGGGACAATCCAAGAGACCCAGTACTTC | CASSIGTIQETQYF
TRBJ1-2 | TRBD1 | . | TRBV5-6 | TGTGCCAGCAGCTCGGGACAGGGTGGACTTGGCTACACCTTC | CASSSGQGGLGYTF
TRBJ2-3 | . | . | TRBV4-3 | TGCGCCAGCAGCCAAGACGTAGGCACAGATACGCAGTATTTT | CASSQDVGTDTQYF
TRBJ2-7 | TRBD1 | few | TRBV7-9 | TGTGCCAGCAGCTCAGGGGGCGGCAGATCCTACGAGCAGTACTTC | CASSSGGGRSYEQYF
TRBJ2-7 | TRBD2 | . | TRBV7-2 | TGTGCCAGCAGCTTAGGGAGGGGGACTAGCAGATACGAGCAGTACTTC | CASSLGRGTSRYEQYF
TRBJ2-3 | TRBD2 | . | TRBV11-3 | TGTGCCAGCAGCCGGGGGACTAGCGGGAGAGGAGATACGCAGTATTTT | CASSRGTSGRGDTQYF
TRBJ2-1 | . | . | TRBV6-1 | TGTGCCAGCAGTGTGGTCCGAAACCCTATCCGCAATGAGCAGTTCTTC | CASSVVRNPIRNEQFF
TRBJ2-5 | TRBD1 | . | TRBV5-5 | TGTGCCAGCAGCTTGGAAGACAGGGGAGAAGAGACCCAGTACTTC | CASSLEDRGEETQYF
TRBJ2-7 | . | . | TRBV5-1 | TGCGCCAGCTCTGAAACCTTGGACAGCGCCTACGAGCAGTACTTC | CASSETLDSAYEQYF
TRBJ1-2 | . | . | TRBV2 | TGTGCCAGCACCCCGGAGGGGGGGCGTCGGGGCTACACCTTC | CASTPEGGRRGYTF
TRBJ2-7 | . | . | TRBV4-3 | TGCGCCAGCAGCCAAGATCTACCTTACGAGCAGTACTTC | CASSQDLPYEQYF
TRBJ1-1 | . | . | TRBV6-4 | TGTGCCAGCAGTACATCCCCGTGGGGCAGTGAAGCTTTCTTT | CASSTSPWGSEAFF
TRBJ2-1 | . | . | TRBV7-3 | TGTGCCAGCGCAACCGGTCTACCACACAATGAGCAGTTCTTC | CASATGLPHNEQFF
TRBJ2-2 | . | . | TRBV11-2 | TGTGCCAGCAGCTTAACTCGGTTGAGCACCGGGGAGCTGTTTTTT | CASSLTRLSTGELFF
TRBJ2-1 | . | . | TRBV11-2 | TGTGCCAGCAGCTTAGAAAGACAGAACTATTACAATGAGCAGTTCTTC | CASSLERQNYYNEQFF
TRBJ2-5 | TRBD2 | once | TRBV4-2 | TGTGCCAGCAGCCAAGAGCTAGCGGGAGAGACCCAGTACTTC | CASSQELAGETQYF
TRBJ2-7 | . | . | TRBV6-5 | TGTGCCAGCAGACCGCGGGACGGGACCTACGAGCAGTACTTC | CASRPRDGTYEQYF
TRBJ2-3 | . | . | TRBV7-2 | TGTGCCAGCAGCTATGGTAGCGGACCCCCGAGCACAGATACGCAGTATTTT | CASSYGSGPPSTDTQYF
TRBJ1-1 | . | . | TRBV5-1 | TGCGCCAGCAGCGAGGGTGGATCCGGGGTCGGGGCTTTCTTT | CASSEGGSGVGAFF
TRBJ1-1 | . | . | TRBV5-6 | TGTGCCAGCAGCTTGGTTGGTAGGGGCACTGAAGCTTTCTTT | CASSLVGRGTEAFF
TRBJ1-4 | . | . | TRBV2 | TGTGCCAGCAGTCGGGGAAGGGTGGAAGAAAAACTGTTTTTT | CASSRGRVEEKLFF
TRBJ1-4 | . | . | TRBV7-3 | TGTGCCAGCAGCTTAAATATCTTGAGAGGGATTAATGAAAAACTGTTTTTT | CASSLNILRGINEKLFF
TRBJ1-2 | . | . | TRBV6-1 | TGTGCCAGCAGTATTCAAACAAAAGCTTCGGGTGGCTACACCTTC | CASSIQTKASGGYTF
TRBJ1-6 | TRBD1 | . | TRBV19 | TGTGCCAGCCGACAGGGAGAGAATTCACCCCTCCACTTT | CASRQGENSPLHF
TRBJ2-7 | . | . | TRBV4-1 | TGCGCCAGCAGCCAAGATAGTCGAAGTACCTACGAGCAGTACTTC | CASSQDSRSTYEQYF
TRBJ2-2 | . | . | TRBV9 | TGTGCCAGCAGCGTAGACAGGGAAGGAACCGGGGAGCTGTTTTTT | CASSVDREGTGELFF
TRBJ2-2 | . | . | TRBV30 | TGTGCCTGGAAGATAGGTGGGGCCGACACCGGGGAGCTGTTTTTT | CAWKIGGADTGELFF
TRBJ2-5 | TRBD2 | . | TRBV4-1 | TGCGCCAGCAGCCACCGGACTAGTTCCGAAGAGACCCAGTACTTC | CASSHRTSSEETQYF
TRBJ2-1 | . | . | TRBV6-5 | TGTGCCAGCAGTCCAGGGGTCTGGGGGAATAATGAGCAGTTCTTC | CASSPGVWGNNEQFF
TRBJ2-5 | TRBD1 | . | TRBV27 | TGTGCCAGCCTGTGGGGACAGGAGGAGACCCAGTACTTC | CASLWGQEETQYF
TRBJ1-1 | TRBD1 | . | TRBV29-1 | TGCAGCGCTTCACAGGGGTGGGACACTGAAGCTTTCTTT | CSASQGWDTEAFF
TRBJ2-1 | TRBD2 | . | TRBV10-3 | TGTGCCATCAGTGAGACTAGCGGGGGTAACAATGAGCAGTTCTTC | CAISETSGGNNEQFF
TRBJ2-3 | TRBD2 | . | TRBV30 | TGTGCCTGGAGTTCGAAGAACCTGGGACTAGCGGGCACAGATACGCAGTATTTT | CAWSSKNLGLAGTDTQYF
TRBJ2-7 | TRBD1 | . | TRBV5-5 | TGTGCCAGCAGCGACAGGGTGGCCTACGAGCAGTACTTC | CASSDRVAYEQYF
TRBJ2-7 | TRBD1 | . | TRBV4-2 | TGTGCCAGCAGCCAAGGGACAGGGATCTACGAGCAGTACTTC | CASSQGTGIYEQYF
TRBJ2-7 | TRBD2 | . | TRBV7-9 | TGTGCCAGCAGCAGAGCGGGGGGGAGGAGCGAGCAGTACTTC | CASSRAGGRSEQYF
TRBJ2-2 | . | . | TRBV4-1 | TGCGCCAGCAGCCAACTTCAGGGATTCGACACCGGGGAGCTGTTTTTT | CASSQLQGFDTGELFF
TRBJ1-2 | TRBD1 | . | TRBV10-3 | TGTGCCACAGGGACAGAGCCCTATGGCTACACCTTC | CATGTEPYGYTF
TRBJ2-1 | TRBD1 | . | TRBV5-1 | TGCGCCAGCAGCTTATTAAGGGACAGGGCAGCAGAGCAGTTCTTC | CASSLLRDRAAEQFF
TRBJ2-1 | . | . | TRBV11-2 | TGTGCCAGCAGCTTAGAGTCCTTCGGTCGACTCTACAATGAGCAGTTCTTC | CASSLESFGRLYNEQFF
TRBJ2-7 | TRBD2 | . | TRBV29-1 | TGCAGCATTTCCCCTAGCGGTACCTACGAGCAGTACTTC | CSISPSGTYEQYF
TRBJ1-5 | . | . | TRBV11-2 | TGTGCCAGCAAGGCGGATAGCAATCAGCCCCAGCATTTT | CASKADSNQPQHF
TRBJ2-1 | . | . | TRBV30 | TGTGCCTTCTACCAACTTAACCGGGACAATTACAATGAGCAGTTCTTC | CAFYQLNRDNYNEQFF
TRBJ2-7 | . | . | TRBV5-1 | TGCGCCAGCAGCCAGGGAGGCTCCTACGAGCAGTACTTC | CASSQGGSYEQYF
TRBJ1-5 | . | once | TRBV12-2 | TGTGCAAGTCGCTTATACGGGACAGACAATCAGCCCCAGCATTTT | CASRLYGTDNQPQHF
TRBJ2-6 | . | . | TRBV6-5 | TGTGCCAGCAGCCAGGCAATTGGGGCCAACGTCCTGACTTTC | CASSQAIGANVLTF
TRBJ2-1 | . | . | TRBV5-1 | TGCGCCAGCAGCTTGTATAATGAGCAGTTCTTC | CASSLYNEQFF